The TCR beta chain described here comes from a study of T cell responses to AZD1222 COVID-19 vaccine. Regarding the study as a whole: Spike-wide vaccine-associated CD4 TCRs dominated at 160-218 and 743-854.

Turning to this clone: The antigen is not known.

CDR3 length: 15 amino acids. Per germline, CDR1 LNHDA and CDR2 SQIVND (reference sequence). Trimming at V came to 1 base and at J to 8 bases, leaving 6 bases not matched to a gene. The protocol was immunoSEQ multiplex PCR, while the TCRdb copy is restricted to in-frame clones and leaves out a portion. The repertoire consists of about 140,000 clones, with approximately 92% occurring once and the leading ten covering roughly 3.5%. The source was peripheral blood, collected 28 days after the second AZD1222 dose. This clonotype was obtained from an adult who received the AZD1222 COVID-19 vaccine. The chain carries TRBV19 and TRBJ2-4; 9 bases are a match to TRBD1. The DNA of the CDR3 is TGTGCCAGTAGTATAGGTGCCCGACAGGGGGACATTCAGTACTTC. Translation gives CASSIGARQGDIQYF. The full variable domain, its missing parts supplied by reference TRBV19 and TRBJ2-4, is DGGITQSPKYLFRKEGQNVTLSCEQNLNHDAMYWYRQDPGQGLRLIYYSQIVNDFQKGDIAEGYSVSREKKESFPLTVTSAQKNPTAFYLCASSIGARQGDIQYFGAGTRLSVL.